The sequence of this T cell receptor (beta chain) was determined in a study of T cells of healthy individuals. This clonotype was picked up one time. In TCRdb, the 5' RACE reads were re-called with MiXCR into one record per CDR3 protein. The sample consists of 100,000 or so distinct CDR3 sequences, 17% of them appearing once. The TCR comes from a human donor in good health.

Here the CDR3 reads CSARDMGSAHQPQHF. CDR3 DNA sequence: TGCAGTGCTAGAGATATGGGGTCAGCACATCAGCCCCAGCATTTT. The V call is TRBV20-1, the J call TRBJ1-5, with D hard to call. From germline, CDR1 is DFQATT and CDR2 SNEGSKA (reference sequence). The V end lost 0 bases, the J end lost 5 bases, and 14 bases lay between the germline ends. CDR3 length: 15 amino acids.